A selection of T cell receptor beta chains follows, all from one sample in a study of CD8 T cells in ankylosing spondylitis. One entry per CDR3 protein, called by TCRdb with MiXCR from the 5' RACE reads. Among about 130,000 distinct CDR3 sequences listed, about 7% were seen once. The sequenced material came from blood, either unsorted or a sorted T cell fraction (not recorded which). The receptors derive from a female donor with ankylosing spondylitis or in good health (not recorded which). Both conserved end residues are part of each CDR3. Each record gives: V gene, D gene, J gene, clone size, CDR3 protein, CDR3 DNA. The D gene is left open where the match is weak. Where a row states a size, it is once, few, many or the class of an expanded clone; other rows omit it.

V gene: TRBV7-2; D gene: .; J gene: TRBJ1-6; clone size: many; CDR3 protein: CASSSYSTGRHNSPLHF; CDR3 DNA: TGTGCCAGCAGCTCCTATTCTACAGGGCGGCATAATTCACCCCTCCACTTT
V gene: TRBV7-9; D gene: .; J gene: TRBJ2-5; clone size: .; CDR3 protein: CASSLIGETQYF; CDR3 DNA: TGTGCCAGCAGCTTAATAGGAGAGACCCAGTACTTC
V gene: TRBV7-2; D gene: .; J gene: TRBJ1-2; clone size: many; CDR3 protein: CASSRRQLTSSYTF; CDR3 DNA: TGTGCCAGCAGCCGACGACAGCTAACCTCTAGCTACACCTTC
V gene: TRBV14; D gene: .; J gene: TRBJ2-2; clone size: .; CDR3 protein: CASSPPGGYGEPFF; CDR3 DNA: TGTGCCAGCAGCCCGCCGGGGGGCTACGGGGAGCCGTTTTTT
V gene: TRBV30; D gene: TRBD2; J gene: TRBJ2-2; clone size: many; CDR3 protein: CAWTSGPGELFF; CDR3 DNA: TGTGCCTGGACTAGCGGTCCCGGGGAGCTGTTTTTT
V gene: TRBV5-1; D gene: .; J gene: TRBJ1-4; clone size: .; CDR3 protein: CASSLPPEDEKLFF; CDR3 DNA: TGCGCCAGCAGTCTGCCCCCGGAGGATGAAAAACTGTTTTTT
V gene: TRBV4-3; D gene: .; J gene: TRBJ2-5; clone size: many; CDR3 protein: CASSQVLGMETQYF; CDR3 DNA: TGCGCCAGCAGCCAAGTTCTGGGTATGGAGACCCAGTACTTC
V gene: TRBV28; D gene: .; J gene: TRBJ2-1; clone size: many; CDR3 protein: CASSLLDNEQFF; CDR3 DNA: TGTGCCAGCAGTTTACTGGACAATGAGCAGTTCTTC
V gene: TRBV20-1; D gene: .; J gene: TRBJ2-3; clone size: many; CDR3 protein: CSASGVADTQYF; CDR3 DNA: TGCAGTGCTAGCGGGGTCGCAGATACGCAGTATTTT
V gene: TRBV10-3; D gene: .; J gene: TRBJ1-2; clone size: few; CDR3 protein: CAISDVWDRGYTF; CDR3 DNA: TGTGCCATCAGTGACGTATGGGATCGGGGCTACACCTTC
V gene: TRBV20-1; D gene: TRBD2; J gene: TRBJ2-3; clone size: many; CDR3 protein: CSAPTSGPHTQYF; CDR3 DNA: TGCAGTGCTCCGACTAGCGGCCCCCATACGCAGTATTTT
V gene: TRBV5-1; D gene: .; J gene: TRBJ1-1; clone size: many; CDR3 protein: CASSLGGGAGTEAFF; CDR3 DNA: TGCGCCAGCAGCTTGGGTGGGGGCGCGGGCACTGAAGCTTTCTTT
V gene: TRBV6-1; D gene: .; J gene: TRBJ1-6; clone size: many; CDR3 protein: CASSELGGGNNSPLHF; CDR3 DNA: TGTGCCAGCAGTGAACTAGGGGGTGGCAATAATTCACCCCTCCACTTT
V gene: TRBV20-1; D gene: TRBD2; J gene: TRBJ2-2; clone size: many; CDR3 protein: CSARTSGNTGELFF; CDR3 DNA: TGCAGTGCTCGGACTAGCGGGAACACCGGGGAGCTGTTTTTT
V gene: TRBV12-3/TRBV12-4; D gene: TRBD2; J gene: TRBJ2-2; clone size: many; CDR3 protein: CANQVGGSNTGELFF; CDR3 DNA: TGTGCCAACCAGGTGGGGGGGAGCAACACCGGGGAGCTGTTTTTT
V gene: TRBV5-1; D gene: .; J gene: TRBJ1-1; clone size: many; CDR3 protein: CASRTVGGRNTEAFF; CDR3 DNA: TGCGCCAGCAGAACAGTCGGAGGCAGGAACACTGAAGCTTTCTTT
V gene: TRBV30; D gene: .; J gene: TRBJ1-1; clone size: many; CDR3 protein: CAWRGSGLEAFF; CDR3 DNA: TGTGCCTGGAGGGGGTCTGGGCTTGAAGCTTTCTTT
V gene: TRBV7-2; D gene: TRBD1; J gene: TRBJ2-7; clone size: few; CDR3 protein: CASSLDRGIYEQYF; CDR3 DNA: TGTGCCAGCAGCTTAGACAGGGGGATCTACGAGCAGTACTTC
V gene: TRBV5-1; D gene: TRBD1; J gene: TRBJ1-1; clone size: many; CDR3 protein: CASSLGTGRGTEAFF; CDR3 DNA: TGCGCCAGCAGCTTGGGGACAGGGCGGGGCACTGAAGCTTTCTTT
V gene: TRBV20-1; D gene: .; J gene: TRBJ1-2; clone size: many; CDR3 protein: CSARDGYTF; CDR3 DNA: TGCAGTGCTAGAGATGGCTACACCTTC
V gene: TRBV20-1; D gene: .; J gene: TRBJ2-3; clone size: many; CDR3 protein: CSAPRDTQYF; CDR3 DNA: TGCAGTGCCCCCAGAGATACGCAGTATTTT
V gene: TRBV28; D gene: TRBD1; J gene: TRBJ2-4; clone size: many; CDR3 protein: CASSRTGDNIQYF; CDR3 DNA: TGTGCCAGCAGCCGGACAGGGGATAACATTCAGTACTTC
V gene: TRBV4-2; D gene: .; J gene: TRBJ1-2; clone size: many; CDR3 protein: CASSETRAGYTF; CDR3 DNA: TGTGCCAGCAGCGAGACTAGGGCCGGCTACACCTTC
V gene: TRBV2; D gene: .; J gene: TRBJ2-2; clone size: many; CDR3 protein: CASSIRGTGELFF; CDR3 DNA: TGTGCCAGCAGCATCAGGGGCACCGGGGAGCTGTTTTTT
V gene: TRBV20-1; D gene: .; J gene: TRBJ1-5; clone size: many; CDR3 protein: CSARGGRNAPQHF; CDR3 DNA: TGCAGTGCTAGGGGGGGACGTAACGCGCCCCAGCATTTT
V gene: TRBV5-5; D gene: TRBD1; J gene: TRBJ2-7; clone size: many; CDR3 protein: CASSALYPGQGGNEQYF; CDR3 DNA: TGTGCCAGCAGCGCACTCTATCCGGGACAGGGAGGTAACGAGCAGTACTTC
V gene: TRBV3-1; D gene: .; J gene: TRBJ2-5; clone size: many; CDR3 protein: CASSLQGEGGETQYF; CDR3 DNA: TGTGCCAGCAGCCTACAAGGCGAGGGCGGAGAGACCCAGTACTTC
V gene: TRBV5-1; D gene: .; J gene: TRBJ1-3; clone size: many; CDR3 protein: CASSSQSQGSGNTIYF; CDR3 DNA: TGCGCCAGCAGCTCCCAAAGCCAGGGTTCTGGAAACACCATATATTTT
V gene: TRBV6-2/TRBV6-3; D gene: TRBD2; J gene: TRBJ2-3; clone size: many; CDR3 protein: CASSYSITGGSRDTQYF; CDR3 DNA: TGTGCCAGCAGTTACTCGATTACGGGGGGGAGCCGAGATACGCAGTATTTT
V gene: TRBV7-3; D gene: .; J gene: TRBJ2-2; clone size: .; CDR3 protein: CASSLIGGELFF; CDR3 DNA: TGTGCCAGCAGCTTAATAGGCGGGGAGCTGTTTTTT
V gene: TRBV9; D gene: .; J gene: TRBJ2-1; clone size: many; CDR3 protein: CASSVDPDKSSYNEQFF; CDR3 DNA: TGTGCCAGCAGCGTAGATCCAGATAAAAGTTCCTACAATGAGCAGTTCTTC
V gene: TRBV18; D gene: TRBD1; J gene: TRBJ2-1; clone size: many; CDR3 protein: CASSPGTGYNEQFF; CDR3 DNA: TGTGCCAGCAGCCCCGGGACAGGATACAATGAGCAGTTCTTC
V gene: TRBV6-1; D gene: TRBD2; J gene: TRBJ2-1; clone size: many; CDR3 protein: CASSEAWLAGGVLDEQFF; CDR3 DNA: TGTGCCAGCAGTGAAGCGTGGCTAGCGGGGGGAGTTCTAGATGAGCAGTTCTTC
V gene: TRBV20-1; D gene: TRBD1; J gene: TRBJ2-3; clone size: many; CDR3 protein: CSAPDRGGGTDTQYF; CDR3 DNA: TGCAGTGCCCCGGACAGGGGAGGAGGCACAGATACGCAGTATTTT